Given below is one TCR beta chain in context. Trimming shortened V by 5 bases and J by 2 bases, and 13 bases separated the two germline ends. The CDR3 is 14 residues long. Per germline, CDR1 WNHNN and CDR2 SYGVQD (reference sequence). These data are taken from a study of blood T cell repertoires in COVID-19. The data were produced by immunoSEQ multiplex PCR, yet TCRdb's version contains in-frame clones alone and is incomplete. The sample contains tens of thousands of clones, 85% to 90% of which appear only once. The sample was peripheral blood. This clonotype was obtained from a man aged 55 to 70 with active COVID-19. The chain recombines TRBV10-1 with TRBJ2-7; D perhaps matches TRBD2 (6 bases). CDR3 sequence (DNA): TGCGCCAGCAGTCAGGGTAGCGGTACCTACGAGCAGTACTTC. It translates to CASSQGSGTYEQYF.